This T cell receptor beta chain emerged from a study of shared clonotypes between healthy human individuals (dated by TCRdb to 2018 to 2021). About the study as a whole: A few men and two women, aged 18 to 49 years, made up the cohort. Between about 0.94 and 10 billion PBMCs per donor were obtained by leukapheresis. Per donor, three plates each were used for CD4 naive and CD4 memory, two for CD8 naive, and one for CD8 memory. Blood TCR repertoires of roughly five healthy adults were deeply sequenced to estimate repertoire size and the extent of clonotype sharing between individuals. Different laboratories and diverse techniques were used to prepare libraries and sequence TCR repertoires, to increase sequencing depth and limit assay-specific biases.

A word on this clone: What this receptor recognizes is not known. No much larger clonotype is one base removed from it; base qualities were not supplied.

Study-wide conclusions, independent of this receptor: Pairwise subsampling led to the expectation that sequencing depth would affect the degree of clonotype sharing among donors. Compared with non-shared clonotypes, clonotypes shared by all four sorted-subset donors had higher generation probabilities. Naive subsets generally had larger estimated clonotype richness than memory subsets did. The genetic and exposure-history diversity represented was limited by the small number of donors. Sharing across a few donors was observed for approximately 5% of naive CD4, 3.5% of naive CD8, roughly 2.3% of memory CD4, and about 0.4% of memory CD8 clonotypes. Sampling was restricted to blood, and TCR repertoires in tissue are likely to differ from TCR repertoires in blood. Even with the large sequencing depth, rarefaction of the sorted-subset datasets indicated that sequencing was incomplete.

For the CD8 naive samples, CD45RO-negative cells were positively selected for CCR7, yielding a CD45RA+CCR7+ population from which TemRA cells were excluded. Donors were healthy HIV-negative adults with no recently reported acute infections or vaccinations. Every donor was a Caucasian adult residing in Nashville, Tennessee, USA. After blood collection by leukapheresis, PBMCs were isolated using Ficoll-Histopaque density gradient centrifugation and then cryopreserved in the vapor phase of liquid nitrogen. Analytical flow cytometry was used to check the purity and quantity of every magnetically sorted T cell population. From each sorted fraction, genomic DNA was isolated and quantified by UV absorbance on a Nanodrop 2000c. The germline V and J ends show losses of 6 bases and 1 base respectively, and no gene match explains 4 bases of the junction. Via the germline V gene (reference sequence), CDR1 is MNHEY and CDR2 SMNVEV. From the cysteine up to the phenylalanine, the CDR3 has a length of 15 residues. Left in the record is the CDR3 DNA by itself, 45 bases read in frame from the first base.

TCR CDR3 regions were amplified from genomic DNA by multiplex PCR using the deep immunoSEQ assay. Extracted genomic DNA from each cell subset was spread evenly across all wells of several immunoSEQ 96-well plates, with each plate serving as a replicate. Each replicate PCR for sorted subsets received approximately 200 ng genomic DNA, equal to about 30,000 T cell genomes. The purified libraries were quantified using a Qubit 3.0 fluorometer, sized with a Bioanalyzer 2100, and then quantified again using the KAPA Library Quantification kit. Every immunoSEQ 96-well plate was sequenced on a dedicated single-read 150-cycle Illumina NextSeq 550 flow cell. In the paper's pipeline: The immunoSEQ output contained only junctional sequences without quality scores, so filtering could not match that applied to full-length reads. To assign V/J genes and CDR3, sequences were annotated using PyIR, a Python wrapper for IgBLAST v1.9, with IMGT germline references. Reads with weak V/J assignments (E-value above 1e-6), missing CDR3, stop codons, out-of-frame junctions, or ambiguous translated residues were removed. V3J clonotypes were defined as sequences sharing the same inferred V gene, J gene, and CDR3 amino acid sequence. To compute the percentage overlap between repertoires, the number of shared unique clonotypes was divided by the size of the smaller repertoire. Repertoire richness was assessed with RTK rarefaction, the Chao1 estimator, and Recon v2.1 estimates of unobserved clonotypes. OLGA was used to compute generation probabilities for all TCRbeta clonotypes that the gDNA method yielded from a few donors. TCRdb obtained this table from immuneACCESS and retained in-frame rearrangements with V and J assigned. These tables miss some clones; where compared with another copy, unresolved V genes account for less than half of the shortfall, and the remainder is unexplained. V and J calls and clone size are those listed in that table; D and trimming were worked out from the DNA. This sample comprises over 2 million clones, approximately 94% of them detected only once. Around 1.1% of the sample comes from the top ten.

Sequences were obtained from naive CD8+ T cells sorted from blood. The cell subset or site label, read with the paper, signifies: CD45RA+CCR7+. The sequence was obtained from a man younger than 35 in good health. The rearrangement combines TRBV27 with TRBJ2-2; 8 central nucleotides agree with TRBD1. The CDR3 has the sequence CASRTTGGNTGELFF. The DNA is TGTGCCAGCAGGACCACAGGGGGGAACACCGGGGAGCTGTTTTTT.